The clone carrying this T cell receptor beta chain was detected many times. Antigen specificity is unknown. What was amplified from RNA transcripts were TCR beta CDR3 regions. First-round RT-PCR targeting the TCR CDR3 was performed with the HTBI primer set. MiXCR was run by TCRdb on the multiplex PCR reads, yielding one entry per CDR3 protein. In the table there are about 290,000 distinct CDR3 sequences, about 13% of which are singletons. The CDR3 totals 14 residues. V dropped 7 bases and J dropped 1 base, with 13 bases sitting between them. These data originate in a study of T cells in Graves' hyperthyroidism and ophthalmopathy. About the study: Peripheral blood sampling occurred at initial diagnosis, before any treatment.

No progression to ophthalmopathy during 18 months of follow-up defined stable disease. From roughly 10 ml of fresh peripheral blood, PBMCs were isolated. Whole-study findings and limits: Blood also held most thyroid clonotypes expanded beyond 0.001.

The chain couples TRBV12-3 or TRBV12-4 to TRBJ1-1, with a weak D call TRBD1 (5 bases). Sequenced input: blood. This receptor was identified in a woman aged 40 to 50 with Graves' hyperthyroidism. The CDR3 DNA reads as TGTGCCAGCAATCCCGGACACACGAACACTGAAGCTTTCTTT. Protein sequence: CASNPGHTNTEAFF.